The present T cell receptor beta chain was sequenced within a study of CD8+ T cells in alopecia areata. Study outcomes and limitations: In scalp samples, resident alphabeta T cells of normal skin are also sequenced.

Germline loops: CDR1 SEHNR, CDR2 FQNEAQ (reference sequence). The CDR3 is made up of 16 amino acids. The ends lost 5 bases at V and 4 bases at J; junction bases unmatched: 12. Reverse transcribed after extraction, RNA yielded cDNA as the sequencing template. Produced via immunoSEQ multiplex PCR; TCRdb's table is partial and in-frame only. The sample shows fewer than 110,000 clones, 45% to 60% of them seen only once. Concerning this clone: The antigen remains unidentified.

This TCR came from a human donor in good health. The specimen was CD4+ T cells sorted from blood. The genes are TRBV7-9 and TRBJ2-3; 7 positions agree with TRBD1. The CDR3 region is CASSQARGLVADTQYF. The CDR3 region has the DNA TGTGCCAGCAGCCAGGCGAGGGGGCTAGTGGCAGATACGCAGTATTTT.